This T cell receptor (beta chain) was sequenced for a study of blood T cell repertoires in COVID-19. The overall study: Samples representing acute and convalescent COVID-19 were sourced from the United States, Italy and Spain. Sources were T cells, B-cell-depleted T cells, or PBMCs; the material itself was cDNA or gDNA.

This clone appeared once. After removal of 1 base from V and 2 bases from J, the junction contained 11 bases not matched to a gene. This CDR3 is built from 17 residues. Germline V gene sequence: CDR1 SGHDT, CDR2 YYEEEE. In the authors' workflow: It was from reference gene primer amplification that nucleated cell counts were estimated. The table came from immunoSEQ multiplex PCR; TCRdb's copy has only in-frame clones and leaves some out. V, J and clone size reflect that table, while D and trimming were determined from the DNA. This sample has around 270,000 clones; around 88% occur once, and the top ten carry approximately 2%.

The sequenced material came from peripheral blood. The J gene is TRBJ2-7, the V gene TRBV5-6, with TRBD1 identical over 8 bases. This clonotype was obtained from a man aged 25-45 years with active or convalescent COVID-19. For the CDR3, the DNA is TGTGCCAGCAGCTTGAATTTCCGGGACAGGTCAACCTACGAGCAGTACTTC. Translation: CASSLNFRDRSTYEQYF.